This T cell receptor beta chain is drawn from a study of blood T cells in healthy people across ages. General study results and limits: There was no known CMV status for donors, so expanded clonotype changes were possibly confounded.

This clonotype was detected many times. Its antigen is as yet unknown. Per individual sample, total RNA of at least 5 micrograms was extracted. Trimming left V 5 bases short and J 5 bases short, with 16 bases between. CDR1 and CDR2 (germline): SGHTA, FQGNSA. This CDR3 region has 15 residues. A J-beta primer mix and a sample-barcoded 5' primer were used in a second PCR of roughly 6 to 11 cycles. Every single cDNA molecule received a tag from a template-switch adaptor with 12 random nucleotides. TCRdb fed the 5' RACE reads into MiXCR, producing one record per CDR3 protein. The sample consists of about 930,000 distinct CDR3 sequences, about 28% of them appearing once. These data were also filed under a second study, of T cells of mothers and their children. That report adds: T cell clones that were persistent and microchimeric went undetected.

The chain employs TRBV7-2 and TRBJ2-1, with D unclear. The source material was blood. This TCR came from a woman in her 40s in good health. The CDR3 bases are TGTGCCAGCAGCCTTCGGGCAGGTATGGACAATGAGCAGTTCTTC. Translating gives CASSLRAGMDNEQFF. Supplemented by reference TRBV7-2 and TRBJ2-1, the full variable domain reads GAGVSQSPSNKVTEKGKDVELRCDPISGHTALYWYRQSLGQGLEFLIYFQGNSAPDKSGLPSDRFSAERTGGSVSTLTIQRTQQEDSAVYLCASSLRAGMDNEQFFGPGTRLTVL.